The next 12 T cell receptor beta chains were all read from a single sample in a study of response to subunit inactivated influenza vaccine (dated by TCRdb to between 2017 and 2018). The protocol used for the library was RT-PCR. Sequenced using an Illumina HiSeq 2500. In TCRdb, the public reads were trimmed at Q25 with fastp and aligned with MiXCR, with productive beta chains retained. One record per CDR3 amino acid sequence lists the most common genes and DNA. The sample yields 500,000 to 600,000 distinct CDR3 sequences; 10% to 12% were counted once. The ten largest clones take up roughly 11% of the sample. These data are also associated with another study on T cells expressing NK-cell markers. From the second report: 5'RACE template switching, by which a universal primer site and unique molecular identifiers were added, was used to make TCR beta cDNA libraries.

Here the sequenced sample was PBMCs from blood, taken on the day of vaccination. Source of these receptors: a man aged 50 or older who received an inactivated influenza vaccine. Donor details come from another sample of the same person, matched by shared clones.

The CDR3 coding sequence is TGTGCCAGCAGTCCTTCCTGGGGTTATAATTCACCCCTCCACTTT. Its protein product is CASSPSWGYNSPLHF. The chain links TRBV7-9 to TRBJ1-6; no clear D gene. Looked up from germline, CDR1 is SEHNR and CDR2 is FQNEAQ (reference sequence). Trimming shortened V by 6 bases and J by 4 bases, and 13 bases separated the two germline ends. This CDR3 has 15 residues.

In its sample, this clonotype was seen many times. V is TRBV25-1 and J is TRBJ2-5; 7 positions agree with TRBD1. The J segment lost 2 bases and the V segment lost 2 bases, leaving 8 bases of the junction unmatched. This CDR3 region has 16 residues. Germline V gives CDR1 MGHDK, CDR2 SYGVNS. DNA for the CDR3: TGTGCCAGCAGTGAACTCCGGGACAGCCGACAAGAGACCCAGTACTTC. It is translated as CASSELRDSRQETQYF.

Only a few counts were recorded for this clonotype. This chain uses TRBV4-1 with TRBJ2-7; 7 bases are shared with TRBD1. From germline, CDR1 is MGHRA and CDR2 YSYEKL. The trim removed 3 bases at V and 3 bases at J, leaving 11 bases unmatched. The CDR3 loop spans 16 amino acids. CDR3 DNA: TGCGCCAGCAGCCAGATTTCCGGGACAGCGAACTACGAGCAGTACTTC. This codes for CASSQISGTANYEQYF.

V usage is TRBV10-2 and J usage is TRBJ2-3; D remains ambiguous. Germline V lookup: CDR1 WSHSY, CDR2 SAAADI. Trimming left V 11 bases short and J 0 bases short, with 12 bases between. CDR3 size: 13 residues. CDR3 sequence reads: CAARPDSTDTQYF. The DNA of the CDR3 is TGCGCCGCCCGGCCAGATAGCACAGATACGCAGTATTTT.

This clonotype was detected a few times. In DNA, the CDR3 is TGCGCCAGCAGCCAAGATCTAGGGTACGGGGCCAACGTCCTGACTTTC. Translated: CASSQDLGYGANVLTF. The V gene is TRBV4-3, the J gene TRBJ2-6; D gene unclear. The ends were cut back, 0 bases at V and 4 bases at J, with 10 bases in the middle. The CDR3 is 16 amino acids. Germline-derived CDR1 and CDR2 are LGHNA and YSLEER.

There are many counts of this clonotype. This chain connects TRBV6-5 to TRBJ2-1; 8 nucleotides match TRBD2. The J segment lost 9 bases and the V segment lost 0 bases, leaving 10 bases of the junction unmatched. The V gene's germline CDR1 is MNHEY and CDR2 SVGAGI. This CDR3 is 16 amino acids long. CDR3 in DNA: TGTGCCAGCAGTTACTCGGCGGGGGGCCTTGTAAGTGAGCAGTTCTTC. Translation: CASSYSAGGLVSEQFF.

This clonotype has more than one count but fewer than ten. The chain is built from TRBV20-1 and TRBJ1-1; D perhaps matches TRBD1 (5 bases). Germline values: CDR1 DFQATT, CDR2 SNEGSKA (reference sequence). Trimming took off 0 bases at V and 5 bases at J, with 16 bases between the two ends. The CDR3 is 15 residues long. The CDR3 protein is CSAREEGRKGTEAFF. The DNA of the CDR3 is TGCAGTGCTAGAGAGGAGGGCCGTAAGGGGACTGAAGCTTTCTTT.

This clonotype was detected only a few times. The genes are TRBV12-3 or TRBV12-4 and TRBJ2-7; TRBD1 agrees at 9 bases. The junction had 8 bases not matched to a gene; V was cut back by 7 bases and J by 4 bases. The CDR3 has 14 residues. The CDR3 region is CASNRQGVRYEQYF. CDR3 coding DNA: TGTGCCAGCAACCGACAGGGGGTACGTTACGAGCAGTACTTC.

This clonotype occurred a few times. The rearrangement joins TRBV20-1 to TRBJ2-1; 15 bases are shared with TRBD2. Per the germline V gene, CDR1 is DFQATT and CDR2 is SNEGSKA (reference sequence). CDR3 length: 19 amino acids. V lost 1 base to trimming and J lost 0 bases; unmatched junction nucleotides: 7. Here the CDR3 reads CSARVSGLAGGSSYNEQFF. CDR3 coding DNA: TGCAGTGCTAGAGTTTCGGGACTAGCGGGGGGAAGCTCCTACAATGAGCAGTTCTTC.

The genes are TRBV10-3 and TRBJ2-5; TRBD2 agrees at 7 bases. CDR3 length: 15 amino acids. The germline V gene encodes CDR1 ENHRY and CDR2 SYGVKD. Germline trimming cut 0 bases from V and 0 bases from J; bases unmatched to any gene: 1. CDR3 in DNA: TGTGCCATCAGTGAGTCGGGGGGGAACCAAGAGACCCAGTACTTC. Amino acids: CAISESGGNQETQYF.

This clonotype was observed a handful of times. The chain employs TRBV29-1 and TRBJ2-1, with D possibly matching TRBD1 (6 bases). V gave up 3 bases and J gave up 6 bases, with 9 bases separating them. CDR3 length equals 12 residues. Germline CDR1 SQVTM, CDR2 ANQGSEA. The CDR3 region is CSVERRGNEQFF. The CDR3 nucleotides read TGCAGCGTTGAGCGCAGGGGCAATGAGCAGTTCTTC.

The V call is TRBV24-1, the J call TRBJ2-2; D may be TRBD2 (6 bases). Trimming cost V 5 bases and J 7 bases, with 13 bases left between them. The CDR3 loop spans 14 amino acids. From germline, CDR1 is KGHDR and CDR2 SFDVKD. The CDR3 sequence: CATSASGDNGELFF. The CDR3 bases are TGTGCCACCAGTGCTTCGGGGGATAACGGGGAGCTGTTTTTT.